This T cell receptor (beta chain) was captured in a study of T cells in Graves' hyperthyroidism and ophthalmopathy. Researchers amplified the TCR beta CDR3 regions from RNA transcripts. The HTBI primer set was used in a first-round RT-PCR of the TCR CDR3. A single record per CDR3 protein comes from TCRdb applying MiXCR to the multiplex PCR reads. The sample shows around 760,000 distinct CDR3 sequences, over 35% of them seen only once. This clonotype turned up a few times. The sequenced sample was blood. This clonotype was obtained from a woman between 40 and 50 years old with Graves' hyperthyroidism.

The CDR3, as DNA: TGTGCCAGCAGCCAAGGAGAGATATCGGATTCACCCCTCCACTTT. Amino acids: CASSQGEISDSPLHF. V is TRBV7-2 and J is TRBJ1-6; D ambiguous. The CDR3 contains 15 residues. Per the germline V gene, CDR1 is SGHTA and CDR2 is FQGNSA. V was trimmed by 5 bases and J by 8 bases, leaving 16 bases between them. The full variable domain, in which reference TRBV7-2 and TRBJ1-6 provide the parts outside the CDR3, is GAGVSQSPSNKVTEKGKDVELRCDPISGHTALYWYRQSLGQGLEFLIYFQGNSAPDKSGLPSDRFSAERTGGSVSTLTIQRTQQEDSAVYLCASSQGEISDSPLHFGNGTRLTVT.